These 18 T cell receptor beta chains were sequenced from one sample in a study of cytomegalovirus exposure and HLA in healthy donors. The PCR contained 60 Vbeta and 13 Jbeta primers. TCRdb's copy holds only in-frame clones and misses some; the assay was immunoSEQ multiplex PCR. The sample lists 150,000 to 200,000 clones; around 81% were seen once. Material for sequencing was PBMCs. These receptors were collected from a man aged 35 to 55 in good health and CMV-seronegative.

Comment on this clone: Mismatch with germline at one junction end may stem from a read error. In DNA, the CDR3 is TGTGCCAGCAGTGAACGGGGGTCTGGGGCCAACGGCCTGACTTTC. Translated: CASSERGSGANGLTF. The chain links TRBV2 to TRBJ2-6; maybe TRBD2 (6 bases). Germline CDR1 reads SNHLY; CDR2 reads FYNNEI. The CDR3 consists of 15 residues.

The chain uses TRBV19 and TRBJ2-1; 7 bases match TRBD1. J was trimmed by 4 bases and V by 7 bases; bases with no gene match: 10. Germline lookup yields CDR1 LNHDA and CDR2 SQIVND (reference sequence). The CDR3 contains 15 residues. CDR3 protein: CASTVQGQSYNEQFF. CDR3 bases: TGTGCCAGTACCGTCCAGGGACAGAGTTACAATGAGCAGTTCTTC.

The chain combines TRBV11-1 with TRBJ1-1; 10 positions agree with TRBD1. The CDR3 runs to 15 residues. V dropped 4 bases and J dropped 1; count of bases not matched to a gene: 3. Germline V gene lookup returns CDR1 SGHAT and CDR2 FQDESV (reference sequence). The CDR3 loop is CASSSRTGGNTEAFF. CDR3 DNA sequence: TGTGCCAGCAGCTCCCGGACAGGGGGGAACACTGAAGCTTTCTTT.

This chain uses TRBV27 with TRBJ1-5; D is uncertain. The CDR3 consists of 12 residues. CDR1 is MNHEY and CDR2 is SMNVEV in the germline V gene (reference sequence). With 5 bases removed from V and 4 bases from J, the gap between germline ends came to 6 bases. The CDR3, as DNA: TGTGCCAGCAGTCCCCTTAATCAGCCCCAGCATTTT. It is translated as CASSPLNQPQHF.

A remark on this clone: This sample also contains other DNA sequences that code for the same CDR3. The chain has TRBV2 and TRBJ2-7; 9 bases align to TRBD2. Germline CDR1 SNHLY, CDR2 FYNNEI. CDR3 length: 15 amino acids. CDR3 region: CASSLAGNIAYEQYV. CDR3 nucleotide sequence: TGCGCCAGCAGTCTAGCGGGAAACATCGCCTACGAGCAGTACGTC.

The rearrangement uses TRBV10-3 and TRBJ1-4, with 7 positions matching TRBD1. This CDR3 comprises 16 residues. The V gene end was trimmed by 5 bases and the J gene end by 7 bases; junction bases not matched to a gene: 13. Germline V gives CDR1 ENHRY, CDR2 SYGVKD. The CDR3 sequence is CAISPRMTGNSEKLFF. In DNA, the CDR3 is TGTGCCATCAGTCCACGCATGACAGGGAATAGTGAAAAACTGTTTTTT.

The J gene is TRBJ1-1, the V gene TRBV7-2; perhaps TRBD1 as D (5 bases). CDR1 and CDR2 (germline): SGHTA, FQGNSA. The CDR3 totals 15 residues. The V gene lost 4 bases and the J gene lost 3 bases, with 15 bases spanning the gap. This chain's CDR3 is CASSSRQTWDTEAFF. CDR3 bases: TGTGCCAGCAGCTCCCGACAGACGTGGGACACTGAAGCTTTCTTT.

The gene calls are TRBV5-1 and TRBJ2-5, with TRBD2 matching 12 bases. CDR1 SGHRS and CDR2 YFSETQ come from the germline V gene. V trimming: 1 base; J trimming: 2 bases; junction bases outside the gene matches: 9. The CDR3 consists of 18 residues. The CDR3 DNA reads TGCGCCAGCAGCTTGAGCCTAGCGGGAGGGAGGGGACAAGAGACCCAGTACTTC. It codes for CASSLSLAGGRGQETQYF.

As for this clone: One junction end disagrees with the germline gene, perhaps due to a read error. The CDR3 bases are TGTGCCAGCAGGGAGGGACAGGGATGGAACAGTCAGTACTTC. Residues: CASREGQGWNSQYF. The gene calls are TRBV4-2 and TRBJ2-4; 9 bases map to TRBD1. Germline assignment: CDR1 LGHNA and CDR2 YNFKEQ. The CDR3 consists of 14 residues.

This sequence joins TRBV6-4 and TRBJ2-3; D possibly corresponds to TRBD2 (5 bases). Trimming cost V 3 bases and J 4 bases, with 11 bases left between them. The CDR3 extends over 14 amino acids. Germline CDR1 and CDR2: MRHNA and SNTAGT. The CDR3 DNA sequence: TGTGCCAGCAGTGAAGGGAGACTTCCAGATACGCAGTATTTT. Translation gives CASSEGRLPDTQYF.

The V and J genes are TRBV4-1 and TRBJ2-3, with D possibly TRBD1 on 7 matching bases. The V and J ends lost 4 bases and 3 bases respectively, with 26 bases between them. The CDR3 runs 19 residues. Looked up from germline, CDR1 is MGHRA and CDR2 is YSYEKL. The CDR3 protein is CASSLYAGQLVPRTDTQYF. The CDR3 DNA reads TGCGCCAGCAGCCTTTACGCGGGACAGTTGGTGCCTAGAACAGATACGCAGTATTTT.

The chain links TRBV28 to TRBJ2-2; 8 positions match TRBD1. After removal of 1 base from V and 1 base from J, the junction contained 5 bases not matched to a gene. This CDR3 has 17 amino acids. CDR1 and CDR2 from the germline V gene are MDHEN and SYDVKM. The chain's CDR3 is CASSLFGDRGNTGELFF. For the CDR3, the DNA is TGTGCCAGCAGTTTATTTGGTGACAGGGGGAACACCGGGGAGCTGTTTTTT.

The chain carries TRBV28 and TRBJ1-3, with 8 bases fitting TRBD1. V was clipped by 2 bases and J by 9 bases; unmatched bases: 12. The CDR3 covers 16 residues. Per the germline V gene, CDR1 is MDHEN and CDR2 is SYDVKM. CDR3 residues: CASSLEGRQGLGTIYF. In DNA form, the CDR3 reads TGTGCCAGCAGTTTAGAGGGGAGACAGGGGCTCGGCACCATATATTTT.

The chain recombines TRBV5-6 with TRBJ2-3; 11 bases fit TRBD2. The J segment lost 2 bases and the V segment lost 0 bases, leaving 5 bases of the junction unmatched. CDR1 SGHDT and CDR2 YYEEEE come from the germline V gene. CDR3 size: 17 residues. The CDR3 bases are TGTGCCAGCAGCTTGGAGGGACTAGCGGACTACACAGATACGCAGTATTTT. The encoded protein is CASSLEGLADYTDTQYF.

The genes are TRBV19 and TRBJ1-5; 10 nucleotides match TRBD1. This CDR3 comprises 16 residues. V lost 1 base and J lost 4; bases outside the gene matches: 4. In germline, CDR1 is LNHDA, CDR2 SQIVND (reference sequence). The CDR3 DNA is TGTGCCAGTAGTATAGGGAGGACAGGGGGGAATCAGCCCCAGCATTTT. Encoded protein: CASSIGRTGGNQPQHF.

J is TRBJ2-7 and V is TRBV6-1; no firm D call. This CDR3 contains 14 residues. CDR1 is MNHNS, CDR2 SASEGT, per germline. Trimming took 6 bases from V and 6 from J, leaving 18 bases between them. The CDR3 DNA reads TGTGCCAGCAGCCGGGTCCTCTTTTTCGGCGAGCAGTACGTC. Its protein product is CASSRVLFFGEQYV.

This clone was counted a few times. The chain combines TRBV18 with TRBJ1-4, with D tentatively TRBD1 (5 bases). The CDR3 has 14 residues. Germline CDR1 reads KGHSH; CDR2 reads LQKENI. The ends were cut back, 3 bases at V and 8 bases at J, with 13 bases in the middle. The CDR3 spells CASSPPGDAEKLFF. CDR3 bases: TGTGCCAGCTCACCTCCGGGGGACGCGGAAAAACTGTTTTTT.

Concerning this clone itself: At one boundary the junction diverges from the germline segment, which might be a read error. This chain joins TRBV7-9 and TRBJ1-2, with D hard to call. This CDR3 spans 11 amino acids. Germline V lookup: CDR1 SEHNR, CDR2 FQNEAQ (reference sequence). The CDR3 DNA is TGTTCCAGCAGCTTTGGAGGAGCCTACACCTTC. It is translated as CSSSFGGAYTF. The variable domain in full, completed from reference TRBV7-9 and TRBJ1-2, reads DTGVSQNPRHKITKRGQNVTFRCDPISEHNRLYWYRQTLGQGPEFLTYFQNEAQLEKSRLLSDRFSAERPKGSFSTLEIQRTEQGDSAMYLCSSSFGGAYTFGSGTRLTVV.